One and the same sample provided the 27 T cell receptor beta chains below, sequenced in a study of blood T cell repertoires in COVID-19. TCRdb keeps only in-frame clones here, not all; method: immunoSEQ multiplex PCR. The sample holds 120,000 or so clones, about four fifths seen once. Input material: peripheral blood. The origin of the receptors is a man aged 55 to 69 with acute or convalescent COVID-19.

The chain is built from TRBV5-4 and TRBJ2-3, with TRBD2 matching 10 bases. With V trimmed by 3 bases and J by 5 bases, 3 bases remained unmatched. CDR1 is SGHNT and CDR2 is YYREEE in the germline V gene (reference sequence). The CDR3 runs 14 residues. The CDR3 sequence is CASSSRTSGDTQYF. Written as DNA, the CDR3 is TGTGCCAGCAGCTCCAGGACTAGCGGAGATACGCAGTATTTT.

This chain joins TRBV28 and TRBJ2-6; the D gene is possibly TRBD1 (5 bases). This CDR3 comprises 15 residues. Germline V gene lookup returns CDR1 MDHEN and CDR2 SYDVKM. Deletions cut 3 bases from V and 2 bases from J, with 8 bases between. The CDR3 sequence is CASSLSRAGANVLTF. The CDR3 DNA sequence: TGTGCCAGCAGTTTGAGCAGGGCTGGGGCCAACGTCCTGACTTTC. The full variable domain, rest sourced from reference TRBV28 and TRBJ2-6, is DVKVTQSSRYLVKRTGEKVFLECVQDMDHENMFWYRQDPGLGLRLIYFSYDVKMKEKGDIPEGYSVSREKKERFSLILESASTNQTSMYLCASSLSRAGANVLTFGAGSRLTVL.

CDR3 residues: CASSLSGVGPYEQYF. The CDR3 coding sequence is TGTGCCAGCAGTTTATCCGGGGTAGGTCCCTACGAGCAGTACTTC. The V and J genes are TRBV27 and TRBJ2-7; D is possibly TRBD2 (5 bases). This CDR3 is built from 15 residues. CDR1 and CDR2 from the germline V gene are MNHEY and SMNVEV (reference sequence). Trimming removed 0 bases at V and 2 bases at J, with 11 bases between.

The chain joins TRBV6-5 to TRBJ2-1; D is perhaps TRBD2 (6 bases). Germline V CDR1 and CDR2: MNHEY, SVGAGI. The CDR3 covers 14 residues. Deletions cut 7 bases from V and 5 bases from J, with 15 bases between. The CDR3 spells CASTQGGKDNEQFF. The DNA of the CDR3 is TGTGCCAGCACCCAGGGCGGGAAGGACAATGAGCAGTTCTTC.

The chain carries TRBV2 and TRBJ2-3; 7 bases map to TRBD2. Germline CDR1 SNHLY, CDR2 FYNNEI. This CDR3 spans 16 amino acids. V lost 7 bases, J lost 3 bases, and 13 bases stayed unmatched. CDR3 amino acids: CASMEPGGGVTDTQYF. The CDR3 DNA follows: TGTGCCAGCATGGAGCCGGGAGGTGGGGTAACAGATACGCAGTATTTT.

The chain combines TRBV5-1 with TRBJ2-7; 11 nucleotides match TRBD2. The CDR3 runs to 16 residues. V shed 0 bases and J 6 bases; nucleotides not matched to a gene: 8. The germline V gene encodes CDR1 SGHRS and CDR2 YFSETQ. The CDR3 loop reads CASSLGTSGSPIEQYF. Here the CDR3 DNA reads TGCGCCAGCAGCTTGGGAACTAGCGGGAGTCCCATCGAGCAGTACTTC.

V and J are TRBV28 and TRBJ1-1; D gene ambiguous. Trimming removed 5 bases from V and 0 bases from J, with 7 bases in between. Germline CDR1 reads MDHEN; CDR2 reads SYDVKM. The CDR3 spans 13 residues. The CDR3 DNA reads as TGTGCCAGCAGTCCGTACATGAACACTGAAGCTTTCTTT. It specifies CASSPYMNTEAFF.

The rearrangement links TRBV5-5 to TRBJ1-2; tentatively, D is TRBD1 (6 bases). The CDR3 contains 12 residues. From germline, CDR1 is SGHKS and CDR2 YYEKEE (reference sequence). V was pared by 2 bases and J by 7 bases, with 9 bases between. CDR3 bases: TGTGCCAGCAGCTTTCAGGGGCCTGGCTACACCTTC. Its translation is CASSFQGPGYTF.

The chain recombines TRBV19 with TRBJ1-5; maybe TRBD1 (5 bases). The CDR3 runs to 15 residues. Looked up from germline, CDR1 is LNHDA and CDR2 is SQIVND (reference sequence). V lost 0 bases and J 7 bases, leaving 13 bases between the germline ends. CDR3 DNA sequence: TGTGCCAGTAGTATAGACCCGGTGGGGCGGCAGCCCCAGCATTTT. Translating it yields CASSIDPVGRQPQHF.

The J gene is TRBJ2-7, the V gene TRBV2; TRBD1 agrees at 8 bases. The CDR3 runs to 14 residues. Losses at the gene ends were 0 bases for V and 9 bases for J; bases not matched to a gene: 7. The germline V gene has CDR1 SNHLY and CDR2 FYNNEI. The CDR3 DNA reads TGTGCCAGCAGTGAAGCCCTAAGGACAGGGTGGCAGTACTTC. The encoded protein is CASSEALRTGWQYF. The full variable domain, rest sourced from reference TRBV2 and TRBJ2-7, is EPEVTQTPSHQVTQMGQEVILRCVPISNHLYFYWYRQILGQKVEFLVSFYNNEISEKSEIFDDQFSVERPDGSNFTLKIRSTKLEDSAMYFCASSEALRTGWQYFGPGTRLTVT.

The chain has TRBV29-1 and TRBJ2-2, with D unclear. Trimming took 3 bases from V and 2 from J, leaving 10 bases between them. Germline lookup yields CDR1 SQVTM and CDR2 ANQGSEA. The CDR3 covers 14 residues. The CDR3: CSVERSFNTGELFF. CDR3 sequence (DNA): TGCAGCGTTGAGAGGTCATTCAACACCGGGGAGCTGTTTTTT.

This clone was seen more than once but under ten times. This chain uses TRBV9 with TRBJ1-1; D uncertain. Trimming cost V 0 bases and J 0 bases, with 12 bases left between them. The CDR3 sequence is 16 residues long. Germline assignment: CDR1 SGDLS and CDR2 YYNGEE. The CDR3 here is CASSVGSRHMNTEAFF. The DNA for the CDR3 is TGTGCCAGCAGCGTAGGATCAAGACACATGAACACTGAAGCTTTCTTT.

This rearrangement joins TRBV10-3 to TRBJ2-7; D gene ambiguous. Germline values: CDR1 ENHRY, CDR2 SYGVKD. V dropped 3 bases and J dropped 0 bases, with 9 bases sitting between them. The length of the CDR3 is 14 residues. The CDR3 reads CAISEYTASYEQYF. Written as DNA, the CDR3 is TGTGCCATCAGTGAATACACAGCCTCCTACGAGCAGTACTTC.

V gene TRBV11-2 combines with J gene TRBJ2-7; 9 bases match TRBD1. The CDR3 runs 14 residues. Germline V gene data show CDR1 as SGHAT and CDR2 as FQNNGV. V was clipped by 5 bases and J by 5 bases; unmatched bases: 7. The CDR3 DNA sequence: TGTGCCAGCAGCGGACAGGGGAGGTACCACGAGCAGTACTTC. Protein: CASSGQGRYHEQYF.

About this clone: The CDR3 carries no conserved terminal phenylalanine or tryptophan, so it likely arises from a read error. No DNA is shown, since the ends of the CDR3 on it are uncertain; the CDR3 is the one TCRdb lists. The chain has TRBV6-4 and TRBJ2-7; the DNA was not used to check the table's D call, TRBD1. Germline CDR1 is MRHNA and CDR2 is SNTAGT. The CDR3 is 11 amino acids long, termini counted. The CDR3 region is CASSHGDRTRD.

The chain is built from TRBV19 and TRBJ2-3; D is possibly TRBD2 (6 bases). Per germline, CDR1 LNHDA and CDR2 SQIVND (reference sequence). V was trimmed by 4 bases and J by 4 bases, leaving 18 bases between them. The CDR3 is 16 amino acids. The DNA of the CDR3 is TGTGCCAGTAGTACCCAAGGAGGGAAACTTTCAGATACGCAGTATTTT. Protein sequence: CASSTQGGKLSDTQYF. The full variable domain, with the rest looked up from reference TRBV19 and TRBJ2-3, is DGGITQSPKYLFRKEGQNVTLSCEQNLNHDAMYWYRQDPGQGLRLIYYSQIVNDFQKGDIAEGYSVSREKKESFPLTVTSAQKNPTAFYLCASSTQGGKLSDTQYFGPGTRLTVL.

The rearrangement joins TRBV10-2 to TRBJ2-5; 7 bases fit TRBD2. V lost 3 bases, J lost 6 bases, and 13 bases stayed unmatched. Per the germline V gene, CDR1 is WSHSY and CDR2 is SAAADI. The CDR3 has 16 residues. The CDR3 DNA reads as TGCGCCAGCAGTGACCTTGGGGGAGGGCCGGGAAAGACCCAGTACTTC. Amino acids: CASSDLGGGPGKTQYF.

The V call is TRBV5-4, the J call TRBJ2-7, with 9 bases that match TRBD2. This CDR3 is built from 14 residues. Germline trimming cut 2 bases from V and 6 bases from J; bases unmatched to any gene: 6. Looked up from germline, CDR1 is SGHNT and CDR2 is YYREEE (reference sequence). This CDR3 is CASSFSGGYSEQYF. CDR3 sequence (DNA): TGTGCCAGCAGCTTTAGCGGGGGCTATTCCGAGCAGTACTTC.

This sequence joins TRBV27 and TRBJ2-3, with TRBD2 matching over 9 bases. This CDR3 is 18 amino acids long. The V segment lost 6 bases and the J segment 3 bases; nucleotides outside the gene matches: 16. CDR1 and CDR2 from the germline V gene are MNHEY and SMNVEV (reference sequence). CDR3 sequence: CASSLKPGGGRGTDTQYF. CDR3 nucleotides: TGTGCCAGCAGCCTAAAGCCGGGGGGCGGGAGGGGAACAGATACGCAGTATTTT.

The rearrangement uses TRBV5-1 and TRBJ2-7, with D possibly being TRBD1 (5 bases). CDR1 and CDR2 (germline): SGHRS, YFSETQ. Trimming cost V 0 bases and J 3 bases, with 10 bases left between them. This CDR3 region has 14 residues. CDR3 region: CASSLALQGYEQYF. The CDR3, as DNA: TGCGCCAGCAGCTTGGCCTTGCAGGGCTACGAGCAGTACTTC.

V and J are TRBV5-6 and TRBJ2-7, with 9 bases lining up with TRBD1. The length of the CDR3 is 13 residues. The germline V gene encodes CDR1 SGHDT and CDR2 YYEEEE. Trimming removed 5 bases from V and 6 bases from J; junction bases left unmatched: 6. CDR3 amino acids: CASSRDRGGEQYF. In DNA, the CDR3 is TGTGCCAGCAGTCGTGACAGGGGGGGCGAGCAGTACTTC.

The V gene is TRBV21-1, the J gene TRBJ2-5; TRBD1 is the table's D call and was not checked against the DNA. TRBV21-1 is reported as a pseudogene. CDR3 size: 14 residues. CDR3 nucleotide sequence: TGTGCCAGCAGCAAAGATAGGGGTCAAGAGACCCAGTACTTC. Encoded protein: CASSKDRGQETQYF.

The chain couples TRBV6-1 to TRBJ1-6; D unresolved. Germline V CDR1 and CDR2: MNHNS, SASEGT. Trimming shortened V by 7 bases and J by 8 bases, and 12 bases separated the two germline ends. This CDR3 is built from 13 residues. The CDR3 loop reads CASNSLGYSPLHF. The CDR3 bases are TGTGCCAGCAACTCGCTGGGCTATTCACCCCTCCACTTT.

This clone showed up just once. This chain links TRBV30 with TRBJ1-1; TRBD1 matches 8 bases. Trimming cost V 3 bases and J 5 bases; bases outside gene matches: 5. The CDR3 sequence is 13 residues long. Germline CDR1 and CDR2: GTSNPN and SVGIG (reference sequence). The CDR3 sequence is CAWRNRGGTEAFF. Written as DNA, the CDR3 is TGTGCCTGGAGGAACAGGGGGGGGACTGAAGCTTTCTTT.

The chain carries TRBV6-5 and TRBJ1-2; 8 nucleotides agree with TRBD1. J gave up 6 bases and V 8 bases, and 5 bases lay outside the gene matches. Germline V gene lookup returns CDR1 MNHEY and CDR2 SVGAGI. There are 12 residues in the CDR3. The DNA for the CDR3 is TGTGCCAGCGATAGCAGGGGGCATGGCTACACCTTC. Amino acids: CASDSRGHGYTF.

The chain joins TRBV6-5 to TRBJ2-7; 10 bases align to TRBD2. Germline CDR1 MNHEY, CDR2 SVGAGI. The trim removed 5 bases at V and 0 bases at J, leaving 4 bases unmatched. The CDR3 extends over 15 amino acids. The CDR3 loop reads CASSRGLAVSYEQYF. The CDR3, as DNA: TGTGCCAGCAGTAGAGGACTAGCGGTCTCCTACGAGCAGTACTTC.

This clone occurred a few times. V is TRBV3-1 (or the pseudogene TRBV3-2) and J is TRBJ1-6; D possibly corresponds to TRBD1 (5 bases). The V end was cut by 3 bases, the J end by 10 bases, with 13 bases between. This CDR3 region has 14 residues. From germline, CDR1 is LGHDT and CDR2 YNNKEL (reference sequence). The chain's CDR3 is CASSHTGVRSPLHF. The CDR3 coding sequence is TGTGCCAGCAGCCACACGGGGGTAAGGTCACCCCTCCACTTT.